This entry concerns a single T cell receptor (beta chain). This entry is derived from a study of control samples from healthy donors and cancer patients. The CDR3 length is 15 residues. J was trimmed by 0 bases and V by 6 bases; bases with no gene match: 3. Germline V gene data show CDR1 as SGHTA and CDR2 as FQGNSA. Using immunoSEQ multiplex PCR, the repertoire was profiled, and TCRdb retains in-frame clones only, with some absent. The repertoire holds some 30,000 clones, with around nine tenths as singletons. J is TRBJ2-1 and V is TRBV7-2; TRBD2 agrees at 9 bases. Sequenced: formalin-fixed, paraffin-embedded tissue. This TCR was recovered from a female donor with melanoma. CDR3 DNA sequence: TGTGCCAGCAGTTCTAGCGGGACCTCCTACAATGAGCAGTTCTTC. Residues: CASSSSGTSYNEQFF.